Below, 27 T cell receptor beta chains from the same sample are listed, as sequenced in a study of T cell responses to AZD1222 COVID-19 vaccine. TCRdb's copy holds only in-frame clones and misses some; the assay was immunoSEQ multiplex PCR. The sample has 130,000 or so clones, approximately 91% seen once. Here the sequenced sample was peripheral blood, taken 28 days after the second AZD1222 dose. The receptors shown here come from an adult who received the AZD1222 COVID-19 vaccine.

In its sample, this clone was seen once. CDR3 loop: CASSPDTSSYNEQFF. As DNA, the CDR3 is TGCGCCAGCAGCCCCGATACGAGCTCCTACAATGAGCAGTTCTTC. The chain is built from TRBV4-3 and TRBJ2-1; D remains ambiguous. This CDR3 is 15 amino acids long. The V end lost 4 bases, the J end lost 0 bases, and 10 bases lay between the germline ends. Germline-derived CDR1 and CDR2 are LGHNA and YSLEER.

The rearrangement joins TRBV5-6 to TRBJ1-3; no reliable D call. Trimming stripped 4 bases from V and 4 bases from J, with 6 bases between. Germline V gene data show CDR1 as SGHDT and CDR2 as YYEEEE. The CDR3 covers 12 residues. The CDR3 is CASSKDGNTIYF. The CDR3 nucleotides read TGTGCCAGCAGCAAGGACGGAAACACCATATATTTT.

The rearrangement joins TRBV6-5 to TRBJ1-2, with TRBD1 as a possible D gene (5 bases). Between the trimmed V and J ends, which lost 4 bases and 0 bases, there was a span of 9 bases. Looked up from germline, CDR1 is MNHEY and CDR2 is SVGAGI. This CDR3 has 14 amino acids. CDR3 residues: CASSSDRANYGYTF. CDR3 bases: TGTGCCAGCAGTTCCGACAGAGCTAACTATGGCTACACCTTC.

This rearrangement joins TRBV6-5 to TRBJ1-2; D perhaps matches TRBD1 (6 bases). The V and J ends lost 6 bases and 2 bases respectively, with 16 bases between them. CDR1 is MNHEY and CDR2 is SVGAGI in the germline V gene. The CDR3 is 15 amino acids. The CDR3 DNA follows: TGTGCCAGCAGGGCCCCGGGGGGGCGCAACTATGGCTACACCTTC. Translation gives CASRAPGGRNYGYTF.

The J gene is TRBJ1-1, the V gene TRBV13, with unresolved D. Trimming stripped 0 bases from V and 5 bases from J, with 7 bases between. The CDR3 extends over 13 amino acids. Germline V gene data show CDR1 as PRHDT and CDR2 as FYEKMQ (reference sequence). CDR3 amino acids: CASSLGGWTEAFF. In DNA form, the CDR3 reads TGTGCCAGCAGCTTAGGCGGATGGACTGAAGCTTTCTTT.

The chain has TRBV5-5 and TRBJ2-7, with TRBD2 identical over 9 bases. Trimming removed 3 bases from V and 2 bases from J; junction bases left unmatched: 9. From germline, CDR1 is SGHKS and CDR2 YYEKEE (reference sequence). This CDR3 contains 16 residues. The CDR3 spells CASSSLAGASTYEQYV. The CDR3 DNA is TGTGCCAGCAGCTCTTTAGCGGGAGCCTCGACCTACGAGCAGTACGTC.

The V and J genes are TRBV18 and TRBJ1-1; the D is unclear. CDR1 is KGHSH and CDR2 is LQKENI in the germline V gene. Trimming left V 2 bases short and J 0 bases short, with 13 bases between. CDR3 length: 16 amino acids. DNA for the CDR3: TGTGCCAGCTCACCAAACAGCGAGATACTGAACACTGAAGCTTTCTTT. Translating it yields CASSPNSEILNTEAFF.

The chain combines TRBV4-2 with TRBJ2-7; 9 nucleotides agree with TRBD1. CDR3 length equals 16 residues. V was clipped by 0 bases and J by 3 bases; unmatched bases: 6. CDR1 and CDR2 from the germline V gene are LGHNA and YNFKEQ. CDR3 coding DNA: TGTGCCAGCAGCCAAGATTGGGAGACAGGGGGCTACGAGCAGTACTTC. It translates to CASSQDWETGGYEQYF.

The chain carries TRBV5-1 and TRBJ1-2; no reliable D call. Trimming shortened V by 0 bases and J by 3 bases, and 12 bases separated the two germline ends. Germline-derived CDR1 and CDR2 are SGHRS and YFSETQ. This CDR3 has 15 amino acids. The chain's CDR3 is CASSLVSKRDYGYTF. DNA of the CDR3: TGCGCCAGCAGCTTGGTGTCAAAACGGGACTATGGCTACACCTTC.

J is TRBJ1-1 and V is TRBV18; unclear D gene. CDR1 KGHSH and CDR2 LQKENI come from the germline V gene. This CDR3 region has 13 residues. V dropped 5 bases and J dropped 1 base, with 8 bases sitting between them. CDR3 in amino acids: CASSFQRNTEAFF. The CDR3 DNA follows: TGTGCCAGCTCATTCCAGAGGAACACTGAAGCTTTCTTT.

The CDR3 sequence is CASSIGGAGNSPLHF. In nucleotides, the CDR3 is TGTGCCAGCAGCATAGGGGGCGCCGGTAATTCACCCCTCCACTTT. This rearrangement joins TRBV7-9 to TRBJ1-6; 7 nucleotides align to TRBD1. Germline trimming cut 5 bases from V and 6 bases from J; bases unmatched to any gene: 7. CDR1 SEHNR and CDR2 FQNEAQ come from the germline V gene (reference sequence). The length of the CDR3 is 15 residues.

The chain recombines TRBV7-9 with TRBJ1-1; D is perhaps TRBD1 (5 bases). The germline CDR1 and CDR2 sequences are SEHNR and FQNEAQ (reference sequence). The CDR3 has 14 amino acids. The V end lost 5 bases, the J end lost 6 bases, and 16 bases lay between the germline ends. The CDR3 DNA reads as TGTGCCAGCAGCCCCAGGGTAGCCCTCGCTGAAGCTTTCTTT. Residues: CASSPRVALAEAFF.

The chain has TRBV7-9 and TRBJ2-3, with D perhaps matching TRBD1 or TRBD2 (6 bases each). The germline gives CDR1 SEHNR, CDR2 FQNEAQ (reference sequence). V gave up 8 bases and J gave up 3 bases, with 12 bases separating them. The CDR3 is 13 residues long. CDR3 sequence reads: CASERGETDTQYF. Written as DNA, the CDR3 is TGTGCCAGCGAGAGGGGGGAGACAGATACGCAGTATTTT. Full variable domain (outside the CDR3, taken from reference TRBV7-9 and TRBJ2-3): DTGVSQNPRHKITKRGQNVTFRCDPISEHNRLYWYRQTLGQGPEFLTYFQNEAQLEKSRLLSDRFSAERPKGSFSTLEIQRTEQGDSAMYLCASERGETDTQYFGPGTRLTVL.

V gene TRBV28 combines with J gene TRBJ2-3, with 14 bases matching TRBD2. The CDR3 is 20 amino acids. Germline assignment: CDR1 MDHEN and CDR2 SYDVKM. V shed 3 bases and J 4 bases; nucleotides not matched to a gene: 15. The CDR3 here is CASSFRPGLAGGPLADTQYF. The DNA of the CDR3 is TGTGCCAGCAGTTTCCGACCCGGACTAGCGGGAGGCCCTCTGGCAGATACGCAGTATTTT.

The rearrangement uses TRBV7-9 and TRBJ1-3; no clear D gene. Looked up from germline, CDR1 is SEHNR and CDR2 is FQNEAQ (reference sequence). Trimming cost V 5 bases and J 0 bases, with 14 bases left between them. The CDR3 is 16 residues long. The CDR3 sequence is CASSPGRFPSGNTIYF. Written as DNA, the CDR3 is TGTGCCAGCAGCCCCGGACGGTTCCCCTCTGGAAACACCATATATTTT.

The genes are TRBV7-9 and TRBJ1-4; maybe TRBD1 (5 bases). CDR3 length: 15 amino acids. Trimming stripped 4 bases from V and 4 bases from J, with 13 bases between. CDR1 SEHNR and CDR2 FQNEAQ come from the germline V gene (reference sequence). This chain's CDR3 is CASSSQTENNEKLFF. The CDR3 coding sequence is TGTGCCAGCAGCTCCCAGACAGAGAATAATGAAAAACTGTTTTTT.

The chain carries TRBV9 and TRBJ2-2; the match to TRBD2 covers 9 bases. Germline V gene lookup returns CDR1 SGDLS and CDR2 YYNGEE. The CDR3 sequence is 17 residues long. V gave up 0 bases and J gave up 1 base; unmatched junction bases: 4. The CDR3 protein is CASSVVNSGGNTGELFF. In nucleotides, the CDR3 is TGTGCCAGCAGCGTAGTAAATAGCGGGGGGAACACCGGGGAGCTGTTTTTT.

DNA of the CDR3: TGTGCCAGCAGTCGGACAGGGAGAGGCTACACCTTC. Residues: CASSRTGRGYTF. This chain uses TRBV12-3 or TRBV12-4 with TRBJ1-2, with 8 nucleotides matching TRBD1. The length of the CDR3 is 12 residues. The V gene end was trimmed by 5 bases and the J gene end by 8 bases; junction bases not matched to a gene: 4.

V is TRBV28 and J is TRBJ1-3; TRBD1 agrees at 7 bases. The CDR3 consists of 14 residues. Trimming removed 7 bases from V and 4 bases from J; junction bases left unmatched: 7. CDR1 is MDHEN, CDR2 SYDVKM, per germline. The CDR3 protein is CASTSTGTGNTIYF. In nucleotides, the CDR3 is TGTGCCAGCACCTCGACAGGGACGGGAAACACCATATATTTT. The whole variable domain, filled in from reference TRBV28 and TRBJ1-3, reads DVKVTQSSRYLVKRTGEKVFLECVQDMDHENMFWYRQDPGLGLRLIYFSYDVKMKEKGDIPEGYSVSREKKERFSLILESASTNQTSMYLCASTSTGTGNTIYFGEGSWLTVV.

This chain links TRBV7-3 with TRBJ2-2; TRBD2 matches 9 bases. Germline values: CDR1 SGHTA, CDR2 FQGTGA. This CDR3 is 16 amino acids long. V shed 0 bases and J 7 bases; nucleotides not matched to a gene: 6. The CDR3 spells CASSLTSRREGGELFF. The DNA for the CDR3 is TGTGCCAGCAGCTTAACGTCCCGGCGGGAGGGCGGGGAGCTGTTTTTT. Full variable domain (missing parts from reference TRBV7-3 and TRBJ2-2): GAGVSQTPSNKVTEKGKYVELRCDPISGHTALYWYRQSLGQGPEFLIYFQGTGAADDSGLPNDRFFAVRPEGSVSTLKIQRTERGDSAVYLCASSLTSRREGGELFFGEGSRLTVL.

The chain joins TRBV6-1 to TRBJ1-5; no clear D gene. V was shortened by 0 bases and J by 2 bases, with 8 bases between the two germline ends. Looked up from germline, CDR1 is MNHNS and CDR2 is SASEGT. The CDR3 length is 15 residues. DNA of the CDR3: TGTGCCAGCAGTGAAGCGATGGGTGGCAATCAGCCCCAGCATTTT. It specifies CASSEAMGGNQPQHF.

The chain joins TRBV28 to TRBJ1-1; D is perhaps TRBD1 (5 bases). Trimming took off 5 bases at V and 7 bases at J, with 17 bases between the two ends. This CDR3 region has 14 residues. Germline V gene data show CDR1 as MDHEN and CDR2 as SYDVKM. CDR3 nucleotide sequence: TGTGCCAGCAGTCCACCCCCGGGGCAGAGTGAAGCTTTCTTT. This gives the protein CASSPPPGQSEAFF.

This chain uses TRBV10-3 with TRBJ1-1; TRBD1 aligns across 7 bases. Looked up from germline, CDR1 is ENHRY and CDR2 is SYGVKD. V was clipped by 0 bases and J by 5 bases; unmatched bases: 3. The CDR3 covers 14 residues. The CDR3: CAISESGQTTEAFF. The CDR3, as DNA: TGTGCCATCAGTGAGTCGGGACAGACGACTGAAGCTTTCTTT.

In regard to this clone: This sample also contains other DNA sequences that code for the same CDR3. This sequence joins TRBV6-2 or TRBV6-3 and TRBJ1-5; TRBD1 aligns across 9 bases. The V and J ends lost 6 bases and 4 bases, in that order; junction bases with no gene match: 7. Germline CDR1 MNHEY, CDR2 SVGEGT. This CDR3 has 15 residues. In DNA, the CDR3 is TGTGCCAGCAGCCCGACAGGGGGAGATAATCAGCCCCAGCATTTT. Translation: CASSPTGGDNQPQHF.

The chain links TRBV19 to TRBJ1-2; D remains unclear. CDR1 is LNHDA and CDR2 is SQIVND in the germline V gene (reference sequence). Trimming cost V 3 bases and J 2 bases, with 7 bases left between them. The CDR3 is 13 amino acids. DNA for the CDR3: TGTGCCAGTAGTATTCAGCGAAACTATGGCTACACCTTC. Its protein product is CASSIQRNYGYTF. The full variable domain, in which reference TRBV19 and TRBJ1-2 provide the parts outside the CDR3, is DGGITQSPKYLFRKEGQNVTLSCEQNLNHDAMYWYRQDPGQGLRLIYYSQIVNDFQKGDIAEGYSVSREKKESFPLTVTSAQKNPTAFYLCASSIQRNYGYTFGSGTRLTVV.

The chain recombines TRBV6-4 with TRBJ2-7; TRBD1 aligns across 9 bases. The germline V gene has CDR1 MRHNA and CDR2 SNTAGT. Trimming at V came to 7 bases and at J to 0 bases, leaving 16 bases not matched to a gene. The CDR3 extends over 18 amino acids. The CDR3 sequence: CASTRFAGQGRSSYEQYV. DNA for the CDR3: TGTGCCAGCACCAGATTCGCGGGACAGGGCAGGAGCTCCTACGAGCAGTACGTC.

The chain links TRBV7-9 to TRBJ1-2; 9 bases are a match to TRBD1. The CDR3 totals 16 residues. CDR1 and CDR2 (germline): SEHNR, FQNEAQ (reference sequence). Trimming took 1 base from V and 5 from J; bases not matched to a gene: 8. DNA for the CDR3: TGTGCCAGCAGCTTAGACCCGACAGGGGGTAAATATGGCTACACCTTC. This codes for CASSLDPTGGKYGYTF.